This T cell receptor (beta chain) was sequenced for a study of blood T cell repertoires in COVID-19. Study context: The samples span acute and convalescent COVID-19 from the United States, Italy and Spain. PBMCs, B-cell-depleted T cells, or T cells were the source of the cDNA or gDNA that made up the material.

Assay used: immunoSEQ multiplex PCR; TCRdb lists only in-frame clones, some missing. The table lists 130,000 or so clones, 85% to 90% of them singletons. The CDR3 has 16 residues. CDR1 and CDR2 (germline): SSHAT, FNYEAQ (reference sequence). V shed 4 bases and J 5 bases; nucleotides not matched to a gene: 12. This clonotype was sampled from a man aged 50-59 years with active COVID-19. Input material: peripheral blood. The chain combines TRBV7-7 with TRBJ2-5, with 8 bases lining up with TRBD2. Here the CDR3 DNA reads TGTGCCAGCAGCTCCGGGGGACCTAGCGGGTATGAGACCCAGTACTTC. It specifies CASSSGGPSGYETQYF.